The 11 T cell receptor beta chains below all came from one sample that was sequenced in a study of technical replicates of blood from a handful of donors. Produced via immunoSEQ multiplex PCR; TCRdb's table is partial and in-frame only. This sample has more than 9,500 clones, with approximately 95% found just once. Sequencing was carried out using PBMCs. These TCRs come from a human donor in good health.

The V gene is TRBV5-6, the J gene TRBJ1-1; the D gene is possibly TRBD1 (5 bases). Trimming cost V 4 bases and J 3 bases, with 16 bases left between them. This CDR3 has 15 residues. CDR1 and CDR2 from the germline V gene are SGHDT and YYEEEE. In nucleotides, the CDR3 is TGTGCCAGCAGCCCTCGGACCGCGGGGGACACTGAAGCTTTCTTT. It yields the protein CASSPRTAGDTEAFF.

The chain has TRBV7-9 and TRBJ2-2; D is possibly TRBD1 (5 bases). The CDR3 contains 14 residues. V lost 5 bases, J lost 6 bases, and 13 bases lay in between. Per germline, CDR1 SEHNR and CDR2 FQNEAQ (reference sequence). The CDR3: CASSQGNMAGELFF. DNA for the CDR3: TGTGCCAGCAGCCAGGGTAATATGGCCGGGGAGCTGTTTTTT.

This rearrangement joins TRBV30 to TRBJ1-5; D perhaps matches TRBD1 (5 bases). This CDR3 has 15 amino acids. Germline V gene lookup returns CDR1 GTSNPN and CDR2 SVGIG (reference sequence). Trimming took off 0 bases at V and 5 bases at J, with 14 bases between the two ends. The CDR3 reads CAWSVPGHLDQPQHF. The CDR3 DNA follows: TGTGCCTGGAGTGTACCTGGACATCTCGATCAGCCCCAGCATTTT.

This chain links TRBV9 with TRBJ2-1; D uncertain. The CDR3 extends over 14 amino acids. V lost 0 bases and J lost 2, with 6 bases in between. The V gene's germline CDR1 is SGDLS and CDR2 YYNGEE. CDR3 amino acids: CASSVVGAYNEQFF. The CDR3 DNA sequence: TGTGCCAGCAGCGTAGTAGGAGCCTACAATGAGCAGTTCTTC.

CDR3 in DNA: TGTGCCAGCAGTTCTAGGCCCGACAGGACTTACTACAATGAGCAGTTCTTC. As protein: CASSSRPDRTYYNEQFF. The chain uses TRBV5-6 and TRBJ2-1; D is perhaps TRBD1 (6 bases). Germline assignment: CDR1 SGHDT and CDR2 YYEEEE. Trimming left V 5 bases short and J 3 bases short, with 21 bases between. The CDR3 is made up of 17 amino acids.

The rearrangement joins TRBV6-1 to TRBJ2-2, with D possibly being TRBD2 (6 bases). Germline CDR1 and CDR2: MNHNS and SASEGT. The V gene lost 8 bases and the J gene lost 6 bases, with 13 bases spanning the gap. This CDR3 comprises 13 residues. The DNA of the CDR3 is TGTGCCAGCTCCAGGGACTTTCCCGGGGAGCTGTTTTTT. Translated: CASSRDFPGELFF.

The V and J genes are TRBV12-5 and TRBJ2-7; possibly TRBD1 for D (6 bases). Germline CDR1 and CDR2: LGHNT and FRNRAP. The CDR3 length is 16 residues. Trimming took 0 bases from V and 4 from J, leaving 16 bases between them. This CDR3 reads CASGLVLGGSLYEQYF. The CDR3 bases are TGTGCTAGTGGTTTGGTACTAGGGGGTTCGCTGTACGAGCAGTACTTC.

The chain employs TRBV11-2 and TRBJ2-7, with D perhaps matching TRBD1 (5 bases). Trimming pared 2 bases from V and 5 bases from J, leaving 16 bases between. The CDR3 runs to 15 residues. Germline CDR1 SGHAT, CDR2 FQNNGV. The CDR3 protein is CASSLFWSRANEQYF. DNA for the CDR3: TGTGCCAGCAGCTTATTTTGGTCCAGGGCAAACGAGCAGTACTTC.

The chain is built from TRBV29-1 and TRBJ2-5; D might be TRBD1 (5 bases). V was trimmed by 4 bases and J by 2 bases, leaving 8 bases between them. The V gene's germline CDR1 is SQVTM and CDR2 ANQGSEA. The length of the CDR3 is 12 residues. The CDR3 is CSVAQGQETQYF. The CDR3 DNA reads TGCAGCGTTGCCCAGGGACAAGAGACCCAGTACTTC.

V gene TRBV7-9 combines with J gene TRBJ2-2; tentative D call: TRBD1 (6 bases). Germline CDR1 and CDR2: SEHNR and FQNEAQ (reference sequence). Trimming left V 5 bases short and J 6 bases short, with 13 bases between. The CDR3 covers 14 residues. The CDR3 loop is CASSPLSGAGELFF. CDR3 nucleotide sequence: TGTGCCAGCAGCCCGCTCTCAGGGGCCGGGGAGCTGTTTTTT.

This chain's CDR3 is CASSFPGQGGEKLFF. In nucleotides, the CDR3 is TGTGCCAGCAGTTTCCCGGGACAGGGAGGTGAAAAACTGTTTTTT. The genes are TRBV28 and TRBJ1-4, with 9 bases identical to TRBD1. The CDR3 has 15 residues. Germline V lookup: CDR1 MDHEN, CDR2 SYDVKM. Trimming removed 3 bases from V and 7 bases from J; junction bases left unmatched: 6. Supplemented by reference TRBV28 and TRBJ1-4, the full variable domain reads DVKVTQSSRYLVKRTGEKVFLECVQDMDHENMFWYRQDPGLGLRLIYFSYDVKMKEKGDIPEGYSVSREKKERFSLILESASTNQTSMYLCASSFPGQGGEKLFFGSGTQLSVL.